Here is one TCR beta chain with its context. This entry belongs to a study of patients and donors after allogeneic stem cell transplantation. Germline V CDR1 and CDR2: SNHLY, FYNNEI. The CDR3 covers 11 residues. V lost 6 bases, J lost 8 bases, and 7 bases lay in between. TCRdb redid the calling of the RT-PCR reads with MiXCR, one entry per CDR3 protein. The table includes roughly 200,000 distinct CDR3 sequences, around two fifths detected once. V and J are TRBV2 and TRBJ2-2; maybe TRBD1 (5 bases). The sequence was collected from a human donor who was either an allogeneic HSCT recipient or a stem cell or donor lymphocyte infusion donor (not recorded which). It is not recorded whose cells these are; they may come from a transplant donor. Material: blood, either unsorted or a sorted T cell fraction (not recorded which). The CDR3 here is CASSDRGELFF. The CDR3 DNA reads TGTGCCAGCAGCGACAGAGGGGAGCTGTTTTTT.